These T cell receptor beta chains were read from a single sample in a study of regulatory T cells in long-lasting Graves disease. One entry per CDR3 protein results from TCRdb running MiXCR on the multiplex PCR reads. This sample has around 400,000 distinct CDR3 sequences, with over 20% found just once. The source was peripheral blood mononuclear cells (PBMCs), collected when the disease was refractory, from a patient treated with antithyroid drugs. The receptors originated from a female donor with Graves disease. The CDR3 runs from the conserved cysteine through the conserved F or W. The D gene is left open where the match is weak. For some rows the clone size is stated as once, few or many, or as a class when expanded; others skip it.

.	TRBJ2-1	.	TRBV19	TGTGCCAGTAGTATTGGTTCCAGTCCCAATGAGCAGTTCTTC	CASSIGSSPNEQFF
TRBD1	TRBJ1-4	.	TRBV6-5	TGTGCCAGCAGTTTTGACAGGGGGGCCGAAAAACTGTTTTTT	CASSFDRGAEKLFF
.	TRBJ1-1	many	TRBV30	TGTGCCTGGAGTGCCCGCGCTGAAGCTTTCTTT	CAWSARAEAFF
TRBD1	TRBJ2-7	many	TRBV5-1	TGCGCCAGCAGCTTGGCCACCAGGGGGTCGGGGGAGCAGTACTTC	CASSLATRGSGEQYF
.	TRBJ1-1	many	TRBV30	TGTGCCTGGAGATGGGAGCACACTGAAGCTTTCTTT	CAWRWEHTEAFF
.	TRBJ1-3	.	TRBV11-2	TGTGCCAGCAGCCCTGAGCCCGGGGCTGGAAACACCATATATTTT	CASSPEPGAGNTIYF
.	TRBJ2-7	many	TRBV10-3	TGTGCCATCATTCCCGGGCCGAGCTCCTACGAGCAGTACTTC	CAIIPGPSSYEQYF
.	TRBJ2-1	.	TRBV24-1	TGTGCCACCAGTGACCGTAGGGCAGCGACCAATGAGCAGTTCTTC	CATSDRRAATNEQFF
.	TRBJ1-1	many	TRBV20-1	TGCAGTGTTAGACGAGGGACTGAAGCTTTCTTT	CSVRRGTEAFF
.	TRBJ2-2	few	TRBV15	TGTGCCACCAGCAGTACACCAGAAAACACCGGGGAGCTGTTTTTT	CATSSTPENTGELFF
.	TRBJ1-1	many	TRBV2	TGTGCCAGCAGTGGTGGGTCCTTCCAGCAGGCTTTCTTT	CASSGGSFQQAFF
.	TRBJ2-7	many	TRBV7-3	TGTGCCAGCAGCACTCGAGCTCGAGCCGACGAGCAGTACTTC	CASSTRARADEQYF
.	TRBJ1-4	few	TRBV27	TGTGCCAGCAGTTCAGGGTATTTGAATGAAAAACTGTTTTTT	CASSSGYLNEKLFF
.	TRBJ2-7	few	TRBV10-3	TGTGCCATCAGTGGGAGCGGGTACGAGCAGTACTTC	CAISGSGYEQYF
.	TRBJ1-6	.	TRBV30	TGTGCCTGGAGTGTACTGTCATATAATTCACCCCTCCACTTT	CAWSVLSYNSPLHF
.	TRBJ2-7	many	TRBV11-1	TGTGCCAGCAGCCAAAACTACGAGCAGTACTTC	CASSQNYEQYF
TRBD2	TRBJ2-1	.	TRBV28	TGTGCCAGCAGCTCGCTAGCGGGGTACAATGAGCAGTTCTTC	CASSSLAGYNEQFF
TRBD1	TRBJ2-2	many	TRBV2	TGTGCCAGCATACAGGGGGTCGGGGAGCTGTTTTTT	CASIQGVGELFF
TRBD2	TRBJ2-7	few	TRBV4-1	TGCGCCAGCAGCCTCCAACCTAGCGGAACCTCCTACGAGCAGTACTTC	CASSLQPSGTSYEQYF
.	TRBJ2-5	many	TRBV6-1	TGTGCCAGCAGTAAGGGGGGTGGTGGCGGCAAGGGGGAGACCCAGTACTTC	CASSKGGGGGKGETQYF
TRBD1	TRBJ1-3	many	TRBV28	TGTGCCAGCAGTCGGGACAGCCGCTCTGGAAACACCATATATTTT	CASSRDSRSGNTIYF
.	TRBJ2-7	.	TRBV28	TGTGCCAGCAGCTTGAGGGGGACCTCGGCCTACGAGCAGTACTTC	CASSLRGTSAYEQYF
.	TRBJ2-7	many	TRBV2	TGTGCCAGCAGGGGGTACGAGCAGTACTTC	CASRGYEQYF
.	TRBJ2-2	.	TRBV5-1	TGCGCCAGCAGGCCCGGCGCGGGGACCGGGGAGCTGTTTTTT	CASRPGAGTGELFF
.	TRBJ2-3	few	TRBV20-1	TGCAGTGCTAGAGTCAGGAGTCGTAGGGATACGCAGTATTTT	CSARVRSRRDTQYF
TRBD1	TRBJ1-4	few	TRBV14	TGTGCCAGCAGCCAGATGGACAGGGAAGGTGAGGGGATAAATGAAAAACTGTTTTTT	CASSQMDREGEGINEKLFF
TRBD2	TRBJ2-2	many	TRBV30	TGTGCCTGGAGAAGACTAGCGGGAGTAAGGGAGCTGTTTTTT	CAWRRLAGVRELFF
.	TRBJ1-2	many	TRBV20-1	TGCAGTGCTAGACCGCCCTGGGGAAGTGGCTACACCTTC	CSARPPWGSGYTF
TRBD1	TRBJ2-5	many	TRBV28	TGTGCCAGCAGTTTCCAACCCTCGGACAGGAGCCAAGAGACCCAGTACTTC	CASSFQPSDRSQETQYF
.	TRBJ2-7	.	TRBV20-1	TGCAGTGCTATTCCAAGCGGCGACGAGCAGTACTTC	CSAIPSGDEQYF
.	TRBJ1-1	few	TRBV19	TGTGCCAGTAGCCCGGGCCTCCACACTGAAGCTTTCTTT	CASSPGLHTEAFF
TRBD1	TRBJ2-5	many	TRBV28	TGTGCCAGCACCCACTCCGACAGGGGGGAGACCCAGTACTTC	CASTHSDRGETQYF
.	TRBJ1-2	many	TRBV27	TGTGCCAGCAGTTCGTCCCCCCAGGGCCCTCGGAGCTATGGCTACACCTTC	CASSSSPQGPRSYGYTF
.	TRBJ1-3	.	TRBV9	TGTGCCAGCAGCGATCAGGAGGTCGCTGGAAACACCATATATTTT	CASSDQEVAGNTIYF
TRBD2	TRBJ2-1	few	TRBV29-1	TGCAGCGTTGCCGGACTAGCGGATTTATACAATGAGCAGTTCTTC	CSVAGLADLYNEQFF
.	TRBJ2-3	few	TRBV7-3	TGTGCCAGCAGCCCAGGACTGTTTAGCACAGATACGCAGTATTTT	CASSPGLFSTDTQYF
.	TRBJ2-3	.	TRBV11-2	TGTGCCAGCAGCTACCGGTGGGGGAGGACAGATACGCAGTATTTT	CASSYRWGRTDTQYF
TRBD2	TRBJ2-1	.	TRBV28	TGTGCCAGCAGTTTTTTAGCGGGAGGGGTTAATGAGCAGTTCTTC	CASSFLAGGVNEQFF
TRBD1	TRBJ1-6	.	TRBV2	TGTGCCAGCAGTCGGGACAGCAATAATTCACCCCTCCACTTT	CASSRDSNNSPLHF
.	TRBJ2-2	.	TRBV19	TGTGCCAGTAGTGTCCTGGGTGCCACCGGGGAGCTGTTTTTT	CASSVLGATGELFF
.	TRBJ2-5	few	TRBV12-3/TRBV12-4	TGTGCCAGCAGTTTAGAGGGGTCGACCCAGTACTTC	CASSLEGSTQYF